The 27 T cell receptor beta chains reported below all come from one sample, sequenced in a study of cytomegalovirus exposure and HLA in healthy donors. 13 Jbeta primers and 60 Vbeta primers were used for the PCR. The method was immunoSEQ multiplex PCR; TCRdb's version includes in-frame clones alone and lacks a portion of them. Found here are some 85,000 clones, approximately 84% of them singletons; the top ten hold 2.4%. Material: PBMCs. These receptors were taken from a woman in her forties or fifties in good health and CMV-seronegative.

This clone was found once. This chain joins TRBV2 and TRBJ1-1; TRBD1 is a possible D gene (5 bases). Trimming stripped 10 bases from V and 3 bases from J, with 15 bases between. Germline V CDR1 and CDR2: SNHLY, FYNNEI. The CDR3 contains 13 residues. CDR3 bases: TGTGCCACCCAAAGGGGAGGGTACACTGAAGCTTTCTTT. As protein: CATQRGGYTEAFF.

Only a few counts were recorded for this clone. This chain connects TRBV7-6 to TRBJ1-4; D may be TRBD1 (6 bases). V gave up 6 bases and J gave up 2 bases, with 10 bases separating them. In germline, CDR1 is SGHVS, CDR2 FNYEAQ. The CDR3 consists of 14 residues. The CDR3 protein is CASSLGQTNEKLFF. Here the CDR3 DNA reads TGTGCCAGCAGTCTTGGACAGACTAATGAAAAACTGTTTTTT.

V is TRBV29-1 and J is TRBJ1-1; D gene ambiguous. The V and J ends lost 6 bases and 5 bases respectively, with 7 bases between them. Germline-derived CDR1 and CDR2 are SQVTM and ANQGSEA. The length of the CDR3 is 10 residues. Written as DNA, the CDR3 is TGCAGCGTATCTCTGACTGAAGCTTTCTTT. Protein: CSVSLTEAFF.

The rearrangement joins TRBV7-8 to TRBJ2-3; TRBD2 agrees at 12 bases. V lost 4 bases and J lost 5; bases outside the gene matches: 13. Germline V gene lookup returns CDR1 SGHVS and CDR2 FQNEAQ. The CDR3 is 18 amino acids. CDR3 nucleotides: TGTGCCAGCAGCTCTCCCTCTAGCGGGGGGGGCCGAGTAGATACGCAGTATTTT. Translating gives CASSSPSSGGGRVDTQYF.

The chain joins TRBV4-1 to TRBJ2-2; D gene uncertain. Looked up from germline, CDR1 is MGHRA and CDR2 is YSYEKL. The CDR3 is 12 residues long. V was clipped by 4 bases and J by 5 bases, with 5 bases between them. The CDR3 spells CASSRITGELFF. DNA of the CDR3: TGCGCCAGCAGCCGTATAACCGGGGAGCTGTTTTTT.

CDR3 nucleotide sequence: TGTGCCAGCTGGGACGCTGGGGGAGGCGAAAAACTGTTTTTT. Translating it yields CASWDAGGGEKLFF. This chain joins TRBV28 and TRBJ1-4, with D maybe TRBD1 (5 bases). V was clipped by 8 bases and J by 8 bases, with 18 bases between them. The germline gives CDR1 MDHEN, CDR2 SYDVKM. The CDR3 sequence is 14 residues long.

The chain uses TRBV5-1 and TRBJ2-7; TRBD1 might be the D (5 bases). The CDR3 is 15 residues long. The V end was cut by 1 base, the J end by 3 bases, with 14 bases between. Looked up from germline, CDR1 is SGHRS and CDR2 is YFSETQ. CDR3 DNA: TGCGCCAGCAGCTTGCAGGGCGTTGGGTTCTACGAGCAGTACTTC. It translates to CASSLQGVGFYEQYF.

The chain uses TRBV2 and TRBJ2-7; D tentatively reads TRBD1 or TRBD2 (5 bases each). Germline V gene lookup returns CDR1 SNHLY and CDR2 FYNNEI. V was clipped by 0 bases and J by 7 bases, with 13 bases between them. The CDR3 runs 14 residues. The CDR3 spells CASSEADKWGEQYV. The CDR3 DNA reads TGTGCCAGCAGTGAAGCGGACAAATGGGGGGAGCAGTACGTC.

The rearrangement links TRBV9 to TRBJ2-5; perhaps TRBD2 as D (5 bases). The CDR3 is 16 residues long. Looked up from germline, CDR1 is SGDLS and CDR2 is YYNGEE. V was trimmed by 4 bases and J by 5 bases, leaving 21 bases between them. The CDR3 here is CASSRSALSEWETQYF. The CDR3 bases are TGTGCCAGCAGCCGTAGCGCCTTGAGTGAATGGGAGACCCAGTACTTC.

This clone occurred once. This chain links TRBV7-9 with TRBJ2-3, with 12 positions matching TRBD2. Germline assignment: CDR1 SEHNR and CDR2 FQNEAQ (reference sequence). Germline trimming cut 5 bases from V and 5 bases from J; bases unmatched to any gene: 8. This CDR3 has 16 residues. The CDR3 region has the DNA TGTGCCAGCAGCCCGGCTAGCGGGGGGGAGGTAGATACGCAGTATTTT. It is translated as CASSPASGGEVDTQYF.

The genes are TRBV28 and TRBJ1-5; D uncertain. The germline gives CDR1 MDHEN, CDR2 SYDVKM. CDR3 length equals 14 residues. Trimming shortened V by 3 bases and J by 2 bases, and 8 bases separated the two germline ends. The CDR3 DNA follows: TGTGCCAGCAGTTTGGCCAGTGGCAATCAGCCCCAGCATTTT. Protein: CASSLASGNQPQHF. Drawing the rest from reference TRBV28 and TRBJ1-5, the complete variable domain is DVKVTQSSRYLVKRTGEKVFLECVQDMDHENMFWYRQDPGLGLRLIYFSYDVKMKEKGDIPEGYSVSREKKERFSLILESASTNQTSMYLCASSLASGNQPQHFGDGTRLSIL.

The CDR3 loop reads CASSGPFGRGGPQHF. The CDR3 region has the DNA TGTGCCAGTAGTGGCCCCTTTGGGCGAGGGGGGCCCCAGCATTTT. V usage is TRBV19 and J usage is TRBJ1-5; TRBD1 is a possible D gene (6 bases). The germline CDR1 and CDR2 sequences are LNHDA and SQIVND (reference sequence). The CDR3 sequence is 15 residues long. V lost 5 bases and J 9 bases, leaving 20 bases between the germline ends.

The chain employs TRBV9 and TRBJ2-5, with TRBD2 identical over 10 bases. CDR1 is SGDLS and CDR2 is YYNGEE in the germline V gene. The junction had 13 bases not matched to a gene; V was cut back by 0 bases and J by 2 bases. The CDR3 is 19 residues long. The CDR3 sequence is CASSVGGGGSGRAQETQYF. DNA of the CDR3: TGTGCCAGCAGCGTAGGAGGGGGGGGAAGCGGGAGGGCGCAAGAGACCCAGTACTTC.

The chain joins TRBV27 to TRBJ2-1, with D possibly TRBD2 on 5 matching bases. The germline V gene encodes CDR1 MNHEY and CDR2 SMNVEV (reference sequence). The ends were cut back, 8 bases at V and 1 base at J, with 9 bases in the middle. The CDR3 covers 13 residues. The CDR3 nucleotides are TGTGCCAGCTCCGGAGGATCCTACAATGAGCAGTTCTTC. Translated, it gives CASSGGSYNEQFF.

This clone is a singleton in its sample. The rearrangement uses TRBV27 and TRBJ1-4; 8 nucleotides agree with TRBD1. Trimming took 5 bases from V and 8 from J; bases not matched to a gene: 10. CDR1 and CDR2 (germline): MNHEY, SMNVEV (reference sequence). The CDR3 contains 15 residues. The CDR3 spells CASSPRTGQDEKLFF. For the CDR3, the DNA is TGTGCCAGCAGTCCAAGGACAGGGCAGGACGAAAAACTGTTTTTT.

V and J are TRBV7-2 and TRBJ2-7; a possible D gene is TRBD2 (5 bases). The CDR3 contains 14 residues. Germline V gene data show CDR1 as SGHTA and CDR2 as FQGNSA. The V end was cut by 0 bases, the J end by 0 bases, with 6 bases between. CDR3 sequence (DNA): TGTGCCAGCAGCTTAGCGGACTCCTCCTACGAGCAGTACTTC. As protein: CASSLADSSYEQYF.

The chain is built from TRBV19 and TRBJ1-5; possibly TRBD1 for D (5 bases). CDR1 and CDR2 (germline): LNHDA, SQIVND (reference sequence). V dropped 10 bases and J dropped 0 bases, with 16 bases sitting between them. CDR3 length equals 15 residues. CDR3 coding DNA: TGTGCCACCCATCAGGGTCCCTATAGCAATCAGCCCCAGCATTTT. As protein: CATHQGPYSNQPQHF. Full variable domain (outside the CDR3, taken from reference TRBV19 and TRBJ1-5): DGGITQSPKYLFRKEGQNVTLSCEQNLNHDAMYWYRQDPGQGLRLIYYSQIVNDFQKGDIAEGYSVSREKKESFPLTVTSAQKNPTAFYLCATHQGPYSNQPQHFGDGTRLSIL.

This chain connects TRBV6-5 to TRBJ1-1, with D tentatively TRBD1 (5 bases). The ends were cut back, 0 bases at V and 5 bases at J, with 13 bases in the middle. The CDR3 extends over 15 amino acids. The V gene's germline CDR1 is MNHEY and CDR2 SVGAGI. CDR3 nucleotide sequence: TGTGCCAGCAGTTACTCGGGGGGGATGGGTACTGAAGCTTTCTTT. It translates to CASSYSGGMGTEAFF.

The chain recombines TRBV6-5 with TRBJ2-5, with 7 positions matching TRBD2. The J call may be in error: the DNA end matches TRBJ2-7 better. CDR1 and CDR2 (germline): MNHEY, SVGAGI. The CDR3 has 13 amino acids. The CDR3, as DNA: TGTGCCAGCAGTACAGGACTAGTATACGAGCAGTACTTC. Encoded protein: CASSTGLVYEQYF.

The genes are TRBV4-2 and TRBJ1-4; 7 nucleotides align to TRBD1. The junction had 4 bases not matched to a gene; V was cut back by 4 bases and J by 8 bases. The CDR3 has 13 amino acids. Germline V gene sequence: CDR1 LGHNA, CDR2 YNFKEQ. The CDR3 DNA is TGTGCCAGCAGCCGGGACAGAGCAGAAAAACTGTTTTTT. It specifies CASSRDRAEKLFF.

Regarding this clone: Compared with germline, one end of the junction differs, possibly owing to a read error. The genes are TRBV4-3 and TRBJ1-1, with TRBD1 as a possible D gene (6 bases). CDR1 LGHNA and CDR2 YSLEER come from the germline V gene. This CDR3 is built from 16 residues. The DNA for the CDR3 is TGCGCCAGCAGCCAAGTAAAATTCGGTGGGGACACCGAAGCTTTCTTT. This encodes CASSQVKFGGDTEAFF.

This CDR3 reads CASSQGQYTEAFF. As DNA, the CDR3 is TGCGCCAGCAGCCAAGGACAGTACACTGAAGCTTTCTTT. This sequence joins TRBV4-3 and TRBJ1-1; tentatively, D is TRBD1 (5 bases). Germline V gene sequence: CDR1 LGHNA, CDR2 YSLEER. V lost 1 base and J 3 bases, leaving 6 bases between the germline ends. The CDR3 runs to 13 residues.

This chain connects TRBV4-1 to TRBJ1-5; D is perhaps TRBD1 (5 bases). Germline V gene data show CDR1 as MGHRA and CDR2 as YSYEKL. V lost 1 base, J lost 2 bases, and 9 bases lay in between. The CDR3 contains 15 residues. CDR3 in amino acids: CASSQGRGGNQPQHF. As DNA, the CDR3 is TGCGCCAGCAGCCAAGGGCGGGGGGGCAATCAGCCCCAGCATTTT.

Concerning this clone: Other DNA sequences in this specimen translate into the identical CDR3. CDR3 sequence: CASSLTGDYGYTF. CDR3 nucleotides: TGCGCCAGCAGCTTGACAGGAGACTATGGCTACACCTTC. The chain uses TRBV5-1 and TRBJ1-2, with D maybe TRBD1 (5 bases). Germline CDR1 and CDR2: SGHRS and YFSETQ. There are 13 residues in the CDR3. V gave up 1 base and J gave up 3 bases, with 7 bases separating them. The variable domain in full, completed from reference TRBV5-1 and TRBJ1-2, reads KAGVTQTPRYLIKTRGQQVTLSCSPISGHRSVSWYQQTPGQGLQFLFEYFSETQRNKGNFPGRFSGRQFSNSRSEMNVSTLELGDSALYLCASSLTGDYGYTFGSGTRLTVV.

The V call is TRBV27, the J call TRBJ1-2, with D tentatively TRBD1 (5 bases). The CDR3 runs 15 residues. Germline lookup yields CDR1 MNHEY and CDR2 SMNVEV (reference sequence). V was trimmed by 2 bases and J by 8 bases, leaving 18 bases between them. CDR3 sequence (DNA): TGTGCCAGCAGTTTAACCCAGGCAGGGAAAGTCGGCTACACCTTC. The encoded protein is CASSLTQAGKVGYTF.

The chain joins TRBV30 to TRBJ2-3, with D possibly TRBD2 on 6 matching bases. With 0 bases removed from V and 4 bases from J, the gap between germline ends came to 20 bases. The CDR3 has 17 amino acids. Germline CDR1 reads GTSNPN; CDR2 reads SVGIG (reference sequence). CDR3 sequence: CAWSVDKGPGGADTQYF. The CDR3 region has the DNA TGTGCCTGGAGTGTAGATAAGGGGCCCGGAGGGGCAGATACGCAGTATTTT.

The chain links TRBV28 to TRBJ1-1; D is possibly TRBD1 (5 bases). The CDR3 runs to 13 residues. CDR1 and CDR2 from the germline V gene are MDHEN and SYDVKM. V lost 2 bases and J 6 bases, leaving 10 bases between the germline ends. DNA for the CDR3: TGTGCCAGCAGTTTAAGGCTGGGGCCTGAAGCTTTCTTT. Its translation is CASSLRLGPEAFF.